These 25 T cell receptor beta chains came from one sample sequenced in a study of blood T cell repertoires in COVID-19. Clones were read by immunoSEQ multiplex PCR, and TCRdb kept only the in-frame ones, dropping some. The sample consists of around 200,000 clones, around nine tenths of them appearing once. The sample comprised peripheral blood. These TCRs come from a man aged 18 to 30 with active or convalescent COVID-19.

This clone has only one observation. V and J are TRBV18 and TRBJ1-4, with no clear D. CDR3 length equals 13 residues. Per the germline V gene, CDR1 is KGHSH and CDR2 is LQKENI. The V gene lost 1 base and the J gene lost 8 bases, with 8 bases spanning the gap. CDR3 loop: CASSPRAGEKLFF. The CDR3 DNA is TGTGCCAGCTCACCACGGGCTGGGGAAAAACTGTTTTTT.

V gene TRBV29-1 combines with J gene TRBJ2-5; D is ambiguous. CDR1 SQVTM and CDR2 ANQGSEA come from the germline V gene. Trimming left V 4 bases short and J 4 bases short, with 7 bases between. The CDR3 contains 11 residues. CDR3: CSVARPETQYF. CDR3 DNA sequence: TGCAGCGTTGCCAGGCCAGAGACCCAGTACTTC.

Note on this clone: Different DNA sequences within this sample yield the same CDR3. The rearrangement joins TRBV7-3 to TRBJ2-3; D is possibly TRBD2 (6 bases). V gave up 6 bases and J gave up 4 bases, with 14 bases separating them. This CDR3 comprises 14 residues. Per the germline V gene, CDR1 is SGHTA and CDR2 is FQGTGA. CDR3 DNA: TGTGCCAGCAGTCCGGCTGGAGGGGCAGATACGCAGTATTTT. Its translation: CASSPAGGADTQYF.

J is TRBJ1-1 and V is TRBV5-1; D uncertain. The V gene's germline CDR1 is SGHRS and CDR2 YFSETQ. V dropped 1 base and J dropped 4 bases, with 11 bases sitting between them. The CDR3 runs to 14 residues. CDR3 DNA: TGCGCCAGCAGCTTGTATGGGGAGGGCACTGAAGCTTTCTTT. Protein product: CASSLYGEGTEAFF.

The genes are TRBV5-5 and TRBJ2-1, with D possibly being TRBD2 (6 bases). V lost 0 bases and J 7 bases, leaving 11 bases between the germline ends. CDR1 is SGHKS and CDR2 is YYEKEE in the germline V gene (reference sequence). The CDR3 runs 14 residues. The CDR3 nucleotides are TGTGCCAGCAGCTTGGTTGGGACTGCGAATGAGCAGTTCTTC. Its protein is CASSLVGTANEQFF.

V usage is TRBV19 and J usage is TRBJ2-1; D call uncertain. V gave up 5 bases and J gave up 6 bases, with 11 bases separating them. This CDR3 contains 13 residues. From germline, CDR1 is LNHDA and CDR2 SQIVND (reference sequence). The CDR3 reads CASSAAIPNEQFF. CDR3 DNA sequence: TGTGCCAGTAGTGCCGCGATACCCAATGAGCAGTTCTTC. The full variable domain, rest sourced from reference TRBV19 and TRBJ2-1, is DGGITQSPKYLFRKEGQNVTLSCEQNLNHDAMYWYRQDPGQGLRLIYYSQIVNDFQKGDIAEGYSVSREKKESFPLTVTSAQKNPTAFYLCASSAAIPNEQFFGPGTRLTVL.

The chain couples TRBV7-7 to TRBJ2-7; a weak D match, TRBD2 (5 bases). Germline CDR1 reads SSHAT; CDR2 reads FNYEAQ (reference sequence). Trimming pared 5 bases from V and 2 bases from J, leaving 10 bases between. There are 13 residues in the CDR3. DNA for the CDR3: TGTGCCAGCAGCGCGGGCGCCGCCTACGAGCAGTACTTC. Protein sequence: CASSAGAAYEQYF.

The chain joins TRBV2 to TRBJ2-3; TRBD2 is a possible D gene (5 bases). Germline CDR1 reads SNHLY; CDR2 reads FYNNEI. There are 16 residues in the CDR3. The V end was cut by 3 bases, the J end by 0 bases, with 13 bases between. CDR3 nucleotide sequence: TGTGCCAGCAGTGAGGAGGCCCGCGGCAGCACAGATACGCAGTATTTT. Translation gives CASSEEARGSTDTQYF.

This clone was seen at least ten times. The gene calls are TRBV19 and TRBJ1-1; no firm D call. Trimming removed 1 base from V and 5 bases from J, with 11 bases in between. Germline V CDR1 and CDR2: LNHDA, SQIVND (reference sequence). CDR3 length: 14 residues. This chain's CDR3 is CASSIGQPGTEAFF. The CDR3 nucleotides are TGTGCCAGTAGTATAGGGCAGCCGGGGACTGAAGCTTTCTTT.

The chain couples TRBV7-2 to TRBJ2-5, with D possibly matching TRBD2 (6 bases). The CDR3 runs to 15 residues. Looked up from germline, CDR1 is SGHTA and CDR2 is FQGNSA. Trimming shortened V by 5 bases and J by 4 bases, and 17 bases separated the two germline ends. The CDR3: CASSPGGGLVETQYF. In nucleotides, the CDR3 is TGTGCCAGCAGCCCCGGTGGGGGGTTAGTAGAGACCCAGTACTTC.

The V call is TRBV27, the J call TRBJ2-5; 11 nucleotides match TRBD1. Germline lookup yields CDR1 MNHEY and CDR2 SMNVEV (reference sequence). This CDR3 is 15 amino acids long. V lost 6 bases and J lost 5; bases outside the gene matches: 8. The CDR3 coding sequence is TGTGCCAGCAGGGAAGGACAGGGGGCTTGGGAGACCCAGTACTTC. Its translation is CASREGQGAWETQYF.

The V call is TRBV5-1, the J call TRBJ2-5; 10 bases agree with TRBD1. J gave up 3 bases and V 0 bases, and 2 bases lay outside the gene matches. The CDR3 sequence is 15 residues long. CDR1 is SGHRS and CDR2 is YFSETQ in the germline V gene. This CDR3 reads CASSLGGTGEETQYF. The CDR3 DNA sequence: TGCGCCAGCAGCTTGGGAGGGACAGGGGAAGAGACCCAGTACTTC.

This clone was recorded a few times. The chain recombines TRBV30 with TRBJ2-1; D possibly corresponds to TRBD1 (5 bases). The CDR3 length is 12 residues. CDR1 and CDR2 from the germline V gene are GTSNPN and SVGIG (reference sequence). With 7 bases removed from V and 4 bases from J, the gap between germline ends came to 11 bases. Here the CDR3 reads CASDSRYNEQFF. CDR3 in DNA: TGTGCCTCCGACAGTAGATACAATGAGCAGTTCTTC.

The genes are TRBV30 and TRBJ1-1, with unresolved D. Per germline, CDR1 GTSNPN and CDR2 SVGIG (reference sequence). V shed 2 bases and J shed 4 bases, with 14 bases lying between them. The CDR3 is made up of 14 amino acids. CDR3 amino acids: CAWSLKPTGTEAFF. The CDR3 bases are TGTGCCTGGAGTCTTAAGCCAACGGGCACTGAAGCTTTCTTT.

The chain is built from TRBV5-4 and TRBJ2-5; 13 bases line up with TRBD2. CDR1 is SGHNT, CDR2 YYREEE, per germline (reference sequence). The CDR3 totals 16 residues. The trim removed 3 bases at V and 1 base at J, leaving 3 bases unmatched. The CDR3 is CASSSGLAGPQETQYF. For the CDR3, the DNA is TGTGCCAGCAGCTCGGGACTAGCGGGGCCCCAAGAGACCCAGTACTTC.

The genes are TRBV30 and TRBJ1-1; tentative D call: TRBD1 (5 bases). V dropped 4 bases and J dropped 5 bases, with 14 bases sitting between them. The CDR3 runs 13 residues. Germline CDR1 GTSNPN, CDR2 SVGIG (reference sequence). The CDR3 sequence: CAWKSGRWTEAFF. The CDR3 DNA sequence: TGTGCCTGGAAATCAGGGCGATGGACTGAAGCTTTCTTT.

The V and J genes are TRBV11-2 and TRBJ1-2; D remains unclear. Germline V gene data show CDR1 as SGHAT and CDR2 as FQNNGV. Trimming removed 2 bases at V and 3 bases at J, with 7 bases between. CDR3 length equals 13 residues. CDR3 sequence reads: CASSLPGYYGYTF. The CDR3 DNA sequence: TGTGCCAGCAGCTTACCCGGGTACTATGGCTACACCTTC.

V usage is TRBV5-1 and J usage is TRBJ2-3; 9 bases line up with TRBD1. V lost 3 bases and J lost 4; bases outside the gene matches: 6. This CDR3 is 15 amino acids long. In germline, CDR1 is SGHRS, CDR2 YFSETQ. CDR3 nucleotide sequence: TGCGCCAGCAGCTCATACAGGGGGCAAGCAGATACGCAGTATTTT. Its translation: CASSSYRGQADTQYF.

This clone was seen once. The rearrangement uses TRBV24-1 and TRBJ2-1; D unresolved. The V gene lost 4 bases and the J gene lost 7 bases, with 10 bases spanning the gap. CDR3 length: 13 residues. The V gene's germline CDR1 is KGHDR and CDR2 SFDVKD. CDR3 in amino acids: CATSDPAPNEQFF. The CDR3 DNA follows: TGTGCCACCAGTGACCCTGCGCCTAATGAGCAGTTCTTC.

The chain uses TRBV14 and TRBJ2-7; D remains unclear. The CDR3 spans 14 residues. Trimming removed 4 bases from V and 1 base from J, with 11 bases in between. Germline CDR1 SGHDN, CDR2 FVKESK. CDR3: CASSPKYGSYEQYF. In DNA form, the CDR3 reads TGTGCCAGCAGCCCAAAGTACGGGTCCTACGAGCAGTACTTC.

J is TRBJ1-2 and V is TRBV12-3 or TRBV12-4; unclear D gene. The CDR3 has 12 residues. V dropped 3 bases and J dropped 3 bases, with 5 bases sitting between them. The CDR3 DNA reads TGTGCCAGCAGTTTTACAGACTATGGCTACACCTTC. It codes for CASSFTDYGYTF.

The chain combines TRBV5-6 with TRBJ2-7; D gene unclear. V lost 1 base and J lost 3, with 8 bases in between. Germline V gene lookup returns CDR1 SGHDT and CDR2 YYEEEE. The CDR3 loop spans 13 amino acids. The CDR3 sequence is CASSLSPYYEQYF. CDR3 in DNA: TGTGCCAGCAGCTTGTCCCCGTACTACGAGCAGTACTTC.

The rearrangement joins TRBV5-6 to TRBJ2-1; 9 positions match TRBD2. The CDR3 spans 16 residues. The germline V gene has CDR1 SGHDT and CDR2 YYEEEE. The trim removed 2 bases at V and 13 bases at J, leaving 16 bases unmatched. As DNA, the CDR3 is TGTGCCAGCAGCTTCGTGCAGCCAGAGAATAGCGGGAGTCAGTTCTTC. Amino acids: CASSFVQPENSGSQFF.

In this sample, this clone turned up once. The chain couples TRBV7-8 to TRBJ1-4, with no clear D. V lost 5 bases and J 6 bases, leaving 22 bases between the germline ends. The CDR3 is made up of 17 amino acids. CDR1 and CDR2 (germline): SGHVS, FQNEAQ. For the CDR3, the DNA is TGTGCCAGCAGCCCACCGAGGGCCGGCGGGCCGGATGAAAAACTGTTTTTT. This codes for CASSPPRAGGPDEKLFF.

The V and J genes are TRBV19 and TRBJ1-5, with 7 bases fitting TRBD1. The CDR3 runs to 14 residues. The junction had 6 bases not matched to a gene; V was cut back by 5 bases and J by 5 bases. Germline CDR1 and CDR2: LNHDA and SQIVND (reference sequence). CDR3 in amino acids: CASSVSGGDQPQHF. In nucleotides, the CDR3 is TGTGCCAGTAGTGTATCAGGGGGAGATCAGCCCCAGCATTTT.